Included here is one TCR beta chain sequence, with context. Its antigen is unknown. Assay: immunoSEQ multiplex PCR; the TCRdb copy retains only in-frame clones and omits some. The data contain a few million clones, roughly 92% of them singletons. Germline trimming cut 6 bases from V and 2 bases from J; bases unmatched to any gene: 8. The CDR3 is 15 amino acids. Germline V gives CDR1 MNHNY, CDR2 SVGAGI (reference sequence). The data belong to a study of shared clonotypes between healthy human individuals. General study points: Clonotype sharing across several donors was observed for 5% to 6.5% of naive CD4 clonotypes.

Input material: naive CD4+ T cells from PBMCs. Subset reported: CD45RA+ positively selected. The V call is TRBV6-6, the J call TRBJ2-7; the match to TRBD1 covers 9 bases. The clonotype was recovered from a young man in good health. Some clones in this sample may be carry-over from other donors' samples. This CDR3 is CASRSAGTGTYEQYF. The CDR3 nucleotides read TGTGCCAGCAGGTCCGCCGGGACAGGGACCTACGAGCAGTACTTC.